A single sample is the source of the 26 T cell receptor beta chains below, sequenced in a study of radiotherapy plus CTLA-4 blockade in lung cancer. Measured with immunoSEQ multiplex PCR; TCRdb has only the in-frame clones, and not every one. The sample comprises about 77,000 clones, 70% to 85% of which are singletons, and roughly a tenth rests with the top ten. This specimen was peripheral blood, taken from a patient treated with radiotherapy plus ipilimumab. Receptors were obtained from a human donor with non-small cell lung cancer whose response to radiotherapy plus ipilimumab could not be evaluated.

This chain links TRBV7-2 with TRBJ2-3; TRBD2 aligns across 11 bases. This CDR3 is 17 amino acids long. Germline V CDR1 and CDR2: SGHTA, FQGNSA. With V trimmed by 1 base and J by 0 bases, 3 bases remained unmatched. The CDR3: CASSLVASGGSTDTQYF. Written as DNA, the CDR3 is TGTGCCAGCAGCTTAGTGGCTAGCGGGGGGAGCACAGATACGCAGTATTTT.

The chain combines TRBV2 with TRBJ2-7; 7 bases match TRBD2. The CDR3 runs 14 residues. The germline V gene encodes CDR1 SNHLY and CDR2 FYNNEI. V lost 6 bases and J lost 3; bases outside the gene matches: 8. The CDR3 region is CASSGSGGSYEQYF. DNA of the CDR3: TGTGCCAGCAGCGGATCCGGCGGGAGCTACGAGCAGTACTTC.

Turning to this clone: The DNA is omitted, as the CDR3 cannot be located on it reliably, and the CDR3 follows TCRdb's listing. The CDR3 sequence: CATSVRFGGNEKLFF. The chain links TRBV15 to TRBJ1-4. The CDR3 is 15 amino acids in total, end residues counted. Germline V gene data show CDR1 as LNHNV and CDR2 as YYDKDF (reference sequence).

Only one count was recorded for this clone. V usage is TRBV18 and J usage is TRBJ1-1; no definite D call. V lost 3 bases and J 4 bases, leaving 15 bases between the germline ends. The length of the CDR3 is 15 residues. Germline loops: CDR1 KGHSH, CDR2 LQKENI. DNA for the CDR3: TGTGCCAGCTCACCTGGGCGGGGAGAGGGCACTGAAGCTTTCTTT. It translates to CASSPGRGEGTEAFF.

The chain is built from TRBV6-1 and TRBJ2-1; TRBD2 matches at 12 bases. J was trimmed by 8 bases and V by 6 bases; bases with no gene match: 8. The CDR3 runs 15 residues. The germline gives CDR1 MNHNS, CDR2 SASEGT. CDR3 bases: TGTGCCAGCAGGAGACTAGCGGGAGCCGGTCATGAGCAGTTCTTC. Protein product: CASRRLAGAGHEQFF.

The chain uses TRBV28 and TRBJ2-1, with a tentative D call TRBD1 (6 bases). The CDR3 is 13 residues long. Per the germline V gene, CDR1 is MDHEN and CDR2 is SYDVKM. The V end was cut by 2 bases, the J end by 8 bases, with 10 bases between. This CDR3 reads CASSLSRGDEQFF. The DNA of the CDR3 is TGTGCCAGCAGTTTAAGCAGGGGCGATGAGCAGTTCTTC.

The V call is TRBV5-1, the J call TRBJ1-1; 9 positions agree with TRBD1. Germline assignment: CDR1 SGHRS and CDR2 YFSETQ. The CDR3 contains 15 residues. V shed 3 bases and J 1 base; nucleotides not matched to a gene: 4. CDR3 DNA: TGCGCCAGCAGCTGGGACAGGGACCGGAACACTGAAGCTTTCTTT. This sequence encodes CASSWDRDRNTEAFF.

Only a few counts were recorded for this clone. The chain employs TRBV6-5 and TRBJ1-3; TRBD1 is a possible D gene (5 bases). Germline loops: CDR1 MNHEY, CDR2 SVGAGI. V dropped 2 bases and J dropped 0 bases, with 8 bases sitting between them. This CDR3 is built from 15 residues. This CDR3 reads CASSYDSHSGNTIYF. As DNA, the CDR3 is TGTGCCAGCAGTTACGACAGCCACTCTGGAAACACCATATATTTT.

The V and J genes are TRBV6-6 and TRBJ2-5; 7 nucleotides match TRBD2. The last part of the DNA fits TRBJ2-7 better; the J call may be wrong. Germline V gives CDR1 MNHNY, CDR2 SVGAGI (reference sequence). The CDR3 length is 15 residues. This chain's CDR3 is CASTPGGTTTYEQYF. Here the CDR3 DNA reads TGTGCCAGCACCCCTGGCGGGACTACGACTTACGAGCAGTACTTC.

This clone appeared a single time. The gene calls are TRBV4-1 and TRBJ2-5; a possible D gene is TRBD2 (6 bases). V was pared by 0 bases and J by 5 bases, with 13 bases between. Germline V gene data show CDR1 as MGHRA and CDR2 as YSYEKL. CDR3 length equals 15 residues. The CDR3 protein is CASSQEVTSGETQYF. DNA of the CDR3: TGCGCCAGCAGCCAAGAAGTGACTAGTGGCGAGACCCAGTACTTC.

This chain uses TRBV7-8 with TRBJ2-2, with D unclear. CDR1 is SGHVS, CDR2 FQNEAQ, per germline. The V end was cut by 10 bases, the J end by 1 base, with 10 bases between. The CDR3 contains 13 residues. The CDR3 loop is CATRNQNTGELFF. DNA of the CDR3: TGTGCCACGAGAAATCAGAACACCGGGGAGCTGTTTTTT.

Only one count was recorded for this clone. The V gene is TRBV30, the J gene TRBJ1-2, with 8 bases aligning to TRBD1. CDR1 and CDR2 from the germline V gene are GTSNPN and SVGIG (reference sequence). CDR3 length equals 14 residues. Germline trimming cut 1 base from V and 2 bases from J; bases unmatched to any gene: 3. The CDR3 spells CAWSAGQGNYGYTF. Written as DNA, the CDR3 is TGTGCCTGGAGTGCCGGACAGGGCAACTATGGCTACACCTTC.

The chain carries TRBV21-1 and TRBJ1-2. TRBV21-1 counts as a pseudogene. The CDR3 covers 20 residues. CDR3 in amino acids: CASRDKERRGCLLANYGYTF. CDR3 nucleotides: TGTGCCAGCAGGGACAAAGAGAGGAGGGGTTGTCTGTTAGCTAACTATGGCTACACCTTC.

The CDR3 is CAWSVISGGDSGYTF. For the CDR3, the DNA is TGTGCCTGGAGTGTAATTTCTGGAGGGGATTCTGGCTACACCTTC. The rearrangement uses TRBV30 and TRBJ1-2, with D perhaps TRBD1 (5 bases). This CDR3 has 15 residues. Trimming pared 0 bases from V and 7 bases from J, leaving 18 bases between. Per the germline V gene, CDR1 is GTSNPN and CDR2 is SVGIG (reference sequence).

The V gene is TRBV7-6, the J gene TRBJ1-5, with 9 bases matching TRBD1. Per the germline V gene, CDR1 is SGHVS and CDR2 is FNYEAQ. This CDR3 is built from 13 residues. V trimming: 2 bases; J trimming: 9 bases; junction bases outside the gene matches: 2. CDR3 residues: CASSLTGGAPQHF. The CDR3 DNA reads TGTGCCAGCAGCTTAACAGGGGGCGCGCCCCAGCATTTT.

This rearrangement joins TRBV28 to TRBJ1-6; 9 nucleotides match TRBD1. Germline V gene sequence: CDR1 MDHEN, CDR2 SYDVKM. V lost 3 bases and J lost 7; bases outside the gene matches: 10. The CDR3 has 17 amino acids. CDR3 region: CASSLDPRQGENSPLHF. The CDR3 bases are TGTGCCAGCAGTTTGGATCCGAGACAGGGGGAAAATTCACCCCTCCACTTT.

The genes are TRBV19 and TRBJ2-1, with D perhaps matching TRBD1 (6 bases). The CDR3 length is 15 residues. V lost 5 bases to trimming and J lost 4 bases, with 15 bases between them. Germline assignment: CDR1 LNHDA and CDR2 SQIVND (reference sequence). DNA for the CDR3: TGTGCCAGTAGTCCCCGACAGGCTCTTTACAATGAGCAGTTCTTC. Its protein is CASSPRQALYNEQFF.

This clone was picked up a small number of times. The chain is built from TRBV7-6 and TRBJ2-1; 12 bases fit TRBD2. This CDR3 contains 20 residues. Germline loops: CDR1 SGHVS, CDR2 FNYEAQ. The trim removed 0 bases at V and 4 bases at J, leaving 13 bases unmatched. The CDR3 here is CASSLAASGRARGVYNEQFF. CDR3 in DNA: TGTGCCAGCAGCTTAGCGGCTAGCGGGAGGGCCCGGGGGGTATACAATGAGCAGTTCTTC.

Here the CDR3 DNA reads TGTGCCAGCAGTTATACATGGCTAGCGGGAGAGACCCAGTACTTC. Amino acid sequence: CASSYTWLAGETQYF. This chain links TRBV7-2 with TRBJ2-5; 8 positions agree with TRBD2. The CDR3 is 15 residues long. The V segment lost 6 bases and the J segment 4 bases; nucleotides outside the gene matches: 10. Germline-derived CDR1 and CDR2 are SGHTA and FQGNSA. The variable domain in full, with the rest retrieved from reference TRBV7-2 and TRBJ2-5, is GAGVSQSPSNKVTEKGKDVELRCDPISGHTALYWYRQSLGQGLEFLIYFQGNSAPDKSGLPSDRFSAERTGGSVSTLTIQRTQQEDSAVYLCASSYTWLAGETQYFGPGTRLLVL.

In this sample, this clone turned up a few times. The genes are TRBV10-3 and TRBJ1-1; TRBD1 is a possible D gene (6 bases). V lost 10 bases and J 7 bases, leaving 16 bases between the germline ends. The CDR3 totals 12 residues. Germline assignment: CDR1 ENHRY and CDR2 SYGVKD. CDR3: CATKTGRGEAFF. DNA for the CDR3: TGTGCCACGAAGACAGGACGCGGTGAAGCTTTCTTT.

The CDR3, as DNA: TGCGCCAGCAGCAAACTCACAGGGGGCTACCTCTACGAGCAGTACTTC. It yields the protein CASSKLTGGYLYEQYF. The chain links TRBV5-1 to TRBJ2-7; 9 bases align to TRBD1. CDR1 is SGHRS, CDR2 YFSETQ, per germline. The CDR3 runs to 16 residues. Unmatched junction bases numbered 11, after V lost 4 bases and J lost 3 bases. The entire variable domain, with the rest obtained from reference TRBV5-1 and TRBJ2-7, is as follows: KAGVTQTPRYLIKTRGQQVTLSCSPISGHRSVSWYQQTPGQGLQFLFEYFSETQRNKGNFPGRFSGRQFSNSRSEMNVSTLELGDSALYLCASSKLTGGYLYEQYFGPGTRLTVT.

There are a few counts of this clone. This chain joins TRBV19 and TRBJ2-1; the match to TRBD1 covers 9 bases. The CDR3 runs to 14 residues. J was trimmed by 8 bases and V by 3 bases; bases with no gene match: 5. From germline, CDR1 is LNHDA and CDR2 SQIVND (reference sequence). The CDR3 here is CASSMGDRDDEQFF. The CDR3 DNA reads TGTGCCAGTAGTATGGGGGACAGGGACGATGAGCAGTTCTTC.

V usage is TRBV6-1 and J usage is TRBJ1-5, with D possibly matching TRBD1 (5 bases). Trimming took 6 bases from V and 4 from J, leaving 16 bases between them. Germline lookup yields CDR1 MNHNS and CDR2 SASEGT. This CDR3 spans 15 amino acids. CDR3 in DNA: TGTGCCAGCAGCTTTACTTTCGGGGGGAATCAGCCCCAGCATTTT. It codes for CASSFTFGGNQPQHF.

The chain is built from TRBV19 and TRBJ2-1; 14 bases match TRBD2. Germline V CDR1 and CDR2: LNHDA, SQIVND (reference sequence). V lost 1 base, J lost 2 bases, and 10 bases stayed unmatched. This CDR3 has 20 residues. The CDR3 region is CASSIGLGLAGEGTYNEQFF. CDR3 bases: TGTGCCAGTAGTATAGGACTGGGACTAGCGGGGGAGGGAACCTACAATGAGCAGTTCTTC.

As regards this clone: An end of the junction does not agree with germline; a read error may underlie this. The V and J genes are TRBV6-5 and TRBJ2-7, with 14 bases matching TRBD2. Germline CDR1 and CDR2: MNHEY and SVGAGI. The length of the CDR3 is 15 residues. The CDR3 DNA follows: TGTGCCAGCAGTCACTCGACTAGCGGGGGGGCCGAGCAGTACTTC. It is translated as CASSHSTSGGAEQYF.

This chain joins TRBV9 and TRBJ2-5; TRBD1 is a possible D gene (5 bases). Germline assignment: CDR1 SGDLS and CDR2 YYNGEE. This CDR3 contains 14 residues. Trimming took off 4 bases at V and 1 base at J, with 11 bases between the two ends. CDR3 bases: TGTGCCAGCAGCCCCCGGACATTCCAAGAGACCCAGTACTTC. This sequence encodes CASSPRTFQETQYF.